This T cell receptor (beta chain) was captured by sequencing in a study of vaccination effects on CD4 cells after COVID-19. The CDR3 totals 14 residues. V lost 6 bases to trimming and J lost 4 bases, with 15 bases between them. Germline CDR1 and CDR2: MNHEY and SVGEGT. Peptide-pool stimulation followed by sequencing identified expanded antigen-specific CD4+ clonotypes in the ViraFEST assay. Culture lasted about 11 days before CD4+ T cell isolation. Each participant was administered two doses of either the BNT162b2 or the mRNA-1273 vaccine. The vaccine recipients had no prior SARS-CoV-2 infection, with negative nucleocapsid antibodies. Each culture had half its medium swapped for IL-2 medium on days 3 and 7. For this clone: Its antigen is not known.

The data were produced by immunoSEQ multiplex PCR, yet TCRdb's version contains in-frame clones alone and is incomplete. This table holds fewer than 25,000 clones, approximately 72% found once. V gene TRBV6-2 or TRBV6-3 combines with J gene TRBJ1-1, with unresolved D. This TCR was sampled from a human donor who received a COVID-19 vaccine. Sequenced material: CD4+ T cells from PBMCs cultured with HCoV-NL63 spike peptides, taken after COVID-19 vaccination. In DNA form, the CDR3 reads TGTGCCAGCAGCCCCCGGCTACAGCTCACTGAAGCTTTCTTT. It is translated as CASSPRLQLTEAFF.